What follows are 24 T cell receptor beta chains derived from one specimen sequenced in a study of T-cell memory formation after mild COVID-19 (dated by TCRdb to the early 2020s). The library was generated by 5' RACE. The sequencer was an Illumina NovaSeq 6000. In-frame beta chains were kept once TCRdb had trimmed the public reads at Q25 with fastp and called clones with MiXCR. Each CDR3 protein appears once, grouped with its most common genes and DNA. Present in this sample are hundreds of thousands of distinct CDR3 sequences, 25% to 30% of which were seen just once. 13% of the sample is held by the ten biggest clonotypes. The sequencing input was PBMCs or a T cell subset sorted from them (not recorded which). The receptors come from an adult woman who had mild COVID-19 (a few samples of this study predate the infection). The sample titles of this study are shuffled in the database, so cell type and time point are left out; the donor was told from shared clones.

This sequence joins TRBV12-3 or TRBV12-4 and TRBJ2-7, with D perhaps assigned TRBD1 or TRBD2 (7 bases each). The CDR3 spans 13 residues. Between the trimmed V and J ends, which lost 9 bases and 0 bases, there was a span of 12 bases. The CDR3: CARGEGASYEQYF. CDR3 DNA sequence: TGTGCCAGGGGGGAGGGGGCCTCCTACGAGCAGTACTTC.

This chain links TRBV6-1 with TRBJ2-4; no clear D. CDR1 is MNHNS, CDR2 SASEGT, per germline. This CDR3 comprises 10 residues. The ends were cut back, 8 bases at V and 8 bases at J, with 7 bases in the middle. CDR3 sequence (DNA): TGTGCCAGCGGCAGAGACATTCAGTACTTC. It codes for CASGRDIQYF.

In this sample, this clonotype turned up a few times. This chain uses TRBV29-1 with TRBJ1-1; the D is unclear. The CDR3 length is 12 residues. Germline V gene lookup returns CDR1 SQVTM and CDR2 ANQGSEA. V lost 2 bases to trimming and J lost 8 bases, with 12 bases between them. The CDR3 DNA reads TGCAGCGTTGAAAGCGAGGGCTGGGAAGCTTTCTTT. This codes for CSVESEGWEAFF. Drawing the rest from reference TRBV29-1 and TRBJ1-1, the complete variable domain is SAVISQKPSRDICQRGTSLTIQCQVDSQVTMMFWYRQQPGQSLTLIATANQGSEATYESGFVIDKFPISRPNLTFSTLTVSNMSPEDSSIYLCSVESEGWEAFFGQGTRLTVV.

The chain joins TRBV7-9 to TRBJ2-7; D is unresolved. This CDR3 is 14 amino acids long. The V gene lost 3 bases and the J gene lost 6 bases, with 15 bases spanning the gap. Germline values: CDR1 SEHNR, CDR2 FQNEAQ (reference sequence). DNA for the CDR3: TGTGCCAGCAGCTTCTCTCCTCGCGTGGGCGAGCAGTACTTC. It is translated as CASSFSPRVGEQYF.

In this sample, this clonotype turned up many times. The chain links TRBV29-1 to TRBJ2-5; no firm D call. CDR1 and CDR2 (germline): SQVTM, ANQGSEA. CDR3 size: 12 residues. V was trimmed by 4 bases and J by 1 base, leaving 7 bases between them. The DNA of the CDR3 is TGCAGCGTTGGTCGCGCCCAAGAGACCCAGTACTTC. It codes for CSVGRAQETQYF.

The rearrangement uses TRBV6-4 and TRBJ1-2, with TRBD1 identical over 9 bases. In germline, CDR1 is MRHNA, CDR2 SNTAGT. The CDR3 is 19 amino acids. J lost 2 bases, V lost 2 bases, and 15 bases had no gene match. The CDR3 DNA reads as TGTGCCAGCAGTGACCCACGCCACCGGGACAGGGAAGAGAACTATGGCTACACCTTC. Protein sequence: CASSDPRHRDREENYGYTF.

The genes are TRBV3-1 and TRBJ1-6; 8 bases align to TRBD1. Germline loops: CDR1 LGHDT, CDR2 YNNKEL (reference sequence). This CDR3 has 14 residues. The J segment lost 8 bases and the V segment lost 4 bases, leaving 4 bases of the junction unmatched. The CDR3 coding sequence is TGTGCCAGCAGCCTCGACAGGGGACATTCACCCCTCCACTTT. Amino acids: CASSLDRGHSPLHF. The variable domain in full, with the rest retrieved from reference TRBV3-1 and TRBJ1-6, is DTAVSQTPKYLVTQMGNDKSIKCEQNLGHDTMYWYKQDSKKFLKIMFSYNNKELIINETVPNRFSPKSPDKAHLNLHINSLELGDSAVYFCASSLDRGHSPLHFGNGTRLTVT.

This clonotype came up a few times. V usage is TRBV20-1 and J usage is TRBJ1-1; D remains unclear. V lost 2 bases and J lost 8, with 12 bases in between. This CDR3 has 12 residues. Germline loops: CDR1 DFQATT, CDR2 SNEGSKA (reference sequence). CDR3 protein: CSARPEVAEAFF. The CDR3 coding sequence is TGCAGTGCTAGACCCGAGGTCGCCGAAGCTTTCTTT.

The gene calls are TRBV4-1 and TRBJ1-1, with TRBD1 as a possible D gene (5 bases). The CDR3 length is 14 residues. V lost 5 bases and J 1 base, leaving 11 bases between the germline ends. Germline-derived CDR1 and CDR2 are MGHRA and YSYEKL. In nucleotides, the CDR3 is TGCGCCAGCAGCGTACCCGGGACGAACACTGAAGCTTTCTTT. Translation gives CASSVPGTNTEAFF.

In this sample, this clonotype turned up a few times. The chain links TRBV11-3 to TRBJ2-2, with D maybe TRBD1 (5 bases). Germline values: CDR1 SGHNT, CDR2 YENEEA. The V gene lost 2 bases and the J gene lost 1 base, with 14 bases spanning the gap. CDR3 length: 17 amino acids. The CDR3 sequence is CASSLIYLTENTGELFF. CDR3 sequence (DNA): TGTGCCAGCAGCTTAATCTACCTGACAGAGAACACCGGGGAGCTGTTTTTT.

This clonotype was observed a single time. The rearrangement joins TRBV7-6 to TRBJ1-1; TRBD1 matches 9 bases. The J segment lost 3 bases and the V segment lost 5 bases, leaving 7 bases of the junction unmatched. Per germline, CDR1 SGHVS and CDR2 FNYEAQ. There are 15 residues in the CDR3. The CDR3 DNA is TGTGCCAGCAGCCTCTTACAGGGGGCGGACACTGAAGCTTTCTTT. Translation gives CASSLLQGADTEAFF.

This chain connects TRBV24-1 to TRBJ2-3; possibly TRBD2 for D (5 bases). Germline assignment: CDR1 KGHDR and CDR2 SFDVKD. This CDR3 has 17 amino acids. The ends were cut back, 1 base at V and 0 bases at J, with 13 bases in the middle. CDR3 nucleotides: TGTGCCACCAGTGATTTTCCCCGAGAGGGTAGCACAGATACGCAGTATTTT. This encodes CATSDFPREGSTDTQYF.

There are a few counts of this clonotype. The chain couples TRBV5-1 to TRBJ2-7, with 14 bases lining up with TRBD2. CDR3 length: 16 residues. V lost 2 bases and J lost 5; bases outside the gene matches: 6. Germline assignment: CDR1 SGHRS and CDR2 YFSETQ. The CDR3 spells CASSFGETSGRDEQYF. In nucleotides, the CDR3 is TGCGCCAGCAGCTTTGGGGAGACTAGCGGGAGGGACGAGCAGTACTTC.

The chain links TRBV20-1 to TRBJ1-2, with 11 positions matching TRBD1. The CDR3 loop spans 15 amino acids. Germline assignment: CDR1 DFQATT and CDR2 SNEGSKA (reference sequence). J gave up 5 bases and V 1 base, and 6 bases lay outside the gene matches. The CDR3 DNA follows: TGCAGTGCTAGAGCCGTAGGGACAGGGGGATATGGCTACACCTTC. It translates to CSARAVGTGGYGYTF.

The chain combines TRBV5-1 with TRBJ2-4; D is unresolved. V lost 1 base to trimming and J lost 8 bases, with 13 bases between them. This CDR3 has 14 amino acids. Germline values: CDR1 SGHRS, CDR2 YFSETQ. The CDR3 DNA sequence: TGCGCCAGCAGCTTGAATGGGGATAGGGACATTCAGTACTTC. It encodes CASSLNGDRDIQYF.

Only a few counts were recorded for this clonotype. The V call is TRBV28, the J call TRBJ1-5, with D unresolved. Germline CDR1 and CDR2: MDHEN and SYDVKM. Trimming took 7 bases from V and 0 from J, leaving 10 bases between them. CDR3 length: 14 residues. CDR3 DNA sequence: TGTGCCAGCATCGGCGGGTTTAGCAATCAGCCCCAGCATTTT. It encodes CASIGGFSNQPQHF.

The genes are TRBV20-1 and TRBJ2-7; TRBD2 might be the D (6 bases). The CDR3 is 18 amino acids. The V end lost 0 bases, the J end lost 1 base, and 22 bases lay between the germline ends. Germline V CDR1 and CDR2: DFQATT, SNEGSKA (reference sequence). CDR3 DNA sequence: TGCAGTGCTAGAGAATCGGGACTTACCTTTTTCGGGTCCTACGAGCAGTACTTC. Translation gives CSARESGLTFFGSYEQYF.

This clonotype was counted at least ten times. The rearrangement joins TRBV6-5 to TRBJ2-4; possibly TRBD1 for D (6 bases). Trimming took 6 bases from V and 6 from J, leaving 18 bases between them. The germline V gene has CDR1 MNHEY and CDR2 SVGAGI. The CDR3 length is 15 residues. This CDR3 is CASSSPGQGINIQYF. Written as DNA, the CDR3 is TGTGCCAGCAGCTCCCCGGGGCAGGGGATAAACATTCAGTACTTC.

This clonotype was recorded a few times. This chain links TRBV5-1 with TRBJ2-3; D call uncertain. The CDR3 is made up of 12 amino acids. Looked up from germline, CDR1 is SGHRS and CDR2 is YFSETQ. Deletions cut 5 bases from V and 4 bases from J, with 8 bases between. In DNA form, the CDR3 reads TGCGCCAGCAGAAGAGGTTCAGATACGCAGTATTTT. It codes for CASRRGSDTQYF.

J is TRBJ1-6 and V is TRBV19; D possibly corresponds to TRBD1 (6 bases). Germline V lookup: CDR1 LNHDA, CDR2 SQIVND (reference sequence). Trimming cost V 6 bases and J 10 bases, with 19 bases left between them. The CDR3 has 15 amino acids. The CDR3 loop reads CASRDGNRESSPLHF. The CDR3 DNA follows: TGTGCCAGTAGGGACGGGAACAGGGAGAGCTCACCCCTCCACTTT.

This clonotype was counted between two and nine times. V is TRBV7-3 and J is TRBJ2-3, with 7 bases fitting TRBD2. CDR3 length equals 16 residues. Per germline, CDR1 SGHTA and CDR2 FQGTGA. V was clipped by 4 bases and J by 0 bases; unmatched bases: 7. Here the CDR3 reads CASSWSASGSTDTQYF. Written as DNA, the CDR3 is TGTGCCAGCAGCTGGTCGGCTAGCGGAAGCACAGATACGCAGTATTTT.

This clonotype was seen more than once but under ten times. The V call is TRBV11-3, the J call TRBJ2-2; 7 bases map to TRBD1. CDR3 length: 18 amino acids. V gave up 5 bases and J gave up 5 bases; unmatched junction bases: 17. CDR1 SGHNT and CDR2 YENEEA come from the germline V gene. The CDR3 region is CASSRDPGTVKRTGELFF. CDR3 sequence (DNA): TGTGCCAGCAGCCGAGATCCCGGGACAGTCAAAAGGACCGGGGAGCTGTTTTTT.

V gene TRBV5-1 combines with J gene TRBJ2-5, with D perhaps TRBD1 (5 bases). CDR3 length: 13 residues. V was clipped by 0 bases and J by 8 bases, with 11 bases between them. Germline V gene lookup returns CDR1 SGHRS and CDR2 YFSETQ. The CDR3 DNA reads TGCGCCAGCAGCTTGGAAAGGGGCCCAACCCAGTACTTC. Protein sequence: CASSLERGPTQYF. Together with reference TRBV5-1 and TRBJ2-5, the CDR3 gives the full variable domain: KAGVTQTPRYLIKTRGQQVTLSCSPISGHRSVSWYQQTPGQGLQFLFEYFSETQRNKGNFPGRFSGRQFSNSRSEMNVSTLELGDSALYLCASSLERGPTQYFGPGTRLLVL.

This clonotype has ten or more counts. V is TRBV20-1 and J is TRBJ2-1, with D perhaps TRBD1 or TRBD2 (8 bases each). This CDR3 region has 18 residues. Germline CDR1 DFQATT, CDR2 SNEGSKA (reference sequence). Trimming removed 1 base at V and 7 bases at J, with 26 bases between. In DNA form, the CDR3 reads TGCAGTGCTAGAGTTGCAGGGGGCTCAGCGGGAGCTGGGAATGAGCAGTTCTTC. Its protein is CSARVAGGSAGAGNEQFF.